This paragraph reports one TCR beta chain. V lost 5 bases and J lost 6, with 15 bases in between. The germline V gene encodes CDR1 MNHEY and CDR2 SVGAGI. The CDR3 spans 14 residues. The sample originates from a study of blood T cell repertoires in COVID-19. Looking at the study overall: T cells, B-cell-depleted T cells, or PBMCs provided the cDNA or gDNA that served as material.

TCRdb's copy holds only in-frame clones and misses some; the assay was immunoSEQ multiplex PCR. The sample includes about 310,000 clones, about nine tenths of them seen just once. The sequenced material came from peripheral blood. The chain links TRBV6-5 to TRBJ2-3, with D tentatively TRBD2 (6 bases). This clonotype was obtained from a man aged 45-60 years with active or convalescent COVID-19. CDR3 DNA: TGTGCCAGCAGTCGTAGCGGTGAGGGTGATACGCAGTATTTT. Protein sequence: CASSRSGEGDTQYF.